The present entry profiles one T cell receptor (beta chain) with its context. Its antigen is not known. The donors, all of them Caucasian adults, lived in Nashville, Tennessee. This entry belongs to a study of shared clonotypes between healthy human individuals. Assay: immunoSEQ multiplex PCR; the TCRdb copy retains only in-frame clones and omits some. The repertoire holds about 730,000 clones, with 72% as singletons. The germline CDR1 and CDR2 sequences are GTSNPN and SVGIG (reference sequence). V lost 5 bases to trimming and J lost 0 bases, with 10 bases between them. CDR3 length equals 13 residues. Overall study findings and caveats: Among donors, the sharing of clonotypes was expected to be influenced by sequencing depth. Clonotypes that were shared across four donors made up roughly 5.2% of naive CD4 clonotypes. Tissue TCR repertoires likely differ from these blood-only repertoires.

The V call is TRBV30, the J call TRBJ1-1; weak D call: TRBD1 (5 bases). This clonotype was obtained from a woman between 25 and 40 years old in good health. Material for sequencing was memory CD4+ T cells sorted from blood. Documented subset: CD45RA-negative fraction. CDR3 sequence: CAWVRQLNTEAFF. For the CDR3, the DNA is TGTGCCTGGGTCAGACAGTTGAACACTGAAGCTTTCTTT.